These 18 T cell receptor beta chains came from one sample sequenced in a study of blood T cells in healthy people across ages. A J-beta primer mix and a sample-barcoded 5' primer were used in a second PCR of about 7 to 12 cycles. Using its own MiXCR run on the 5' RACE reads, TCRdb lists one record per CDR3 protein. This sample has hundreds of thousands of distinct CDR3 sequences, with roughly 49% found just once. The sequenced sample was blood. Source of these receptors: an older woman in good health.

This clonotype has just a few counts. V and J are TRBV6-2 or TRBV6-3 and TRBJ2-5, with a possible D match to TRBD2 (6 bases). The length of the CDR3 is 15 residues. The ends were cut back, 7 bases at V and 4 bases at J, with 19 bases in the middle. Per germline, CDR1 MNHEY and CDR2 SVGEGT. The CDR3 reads CASNPYIAVGETQYF. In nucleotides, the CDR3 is TGTGCCAGCAACCCATATATAGCGGTCGGAGAGACCCAGTACTTC.

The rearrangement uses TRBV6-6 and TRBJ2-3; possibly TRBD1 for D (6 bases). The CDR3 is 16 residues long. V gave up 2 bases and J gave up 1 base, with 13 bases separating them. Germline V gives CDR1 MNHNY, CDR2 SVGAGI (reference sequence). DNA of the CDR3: TGTGCCAGCAGTTACCCACAGGGAATCGGCACAGATACGCAGTATTTT. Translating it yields CASSYPQGIGTDTQYF.

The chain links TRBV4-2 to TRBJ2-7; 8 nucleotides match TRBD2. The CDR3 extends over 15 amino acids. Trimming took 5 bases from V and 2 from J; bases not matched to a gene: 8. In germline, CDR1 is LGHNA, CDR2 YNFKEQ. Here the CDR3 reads CASSERNSGTYEQYF. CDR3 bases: TGTGCCAGCAGCGAAAGGAATAGCGGGACCTACGAGCAGTACTTC.

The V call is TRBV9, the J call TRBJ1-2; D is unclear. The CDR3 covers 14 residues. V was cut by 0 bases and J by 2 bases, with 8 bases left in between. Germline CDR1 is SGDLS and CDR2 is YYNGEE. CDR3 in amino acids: CASSVGEQNYGYTF. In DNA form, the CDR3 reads TGTGCCAGCAGCGTAGGAGAACAGAACTATGGCTACACCTTC.

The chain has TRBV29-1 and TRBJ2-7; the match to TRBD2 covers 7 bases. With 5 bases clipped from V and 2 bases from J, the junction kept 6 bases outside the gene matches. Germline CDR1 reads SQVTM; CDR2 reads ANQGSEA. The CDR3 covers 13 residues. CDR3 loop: CSVHAGATYEQYF. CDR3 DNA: TGCAGCGTTCACGCGGGAGCAACCTACGAGCAGTACTTC.

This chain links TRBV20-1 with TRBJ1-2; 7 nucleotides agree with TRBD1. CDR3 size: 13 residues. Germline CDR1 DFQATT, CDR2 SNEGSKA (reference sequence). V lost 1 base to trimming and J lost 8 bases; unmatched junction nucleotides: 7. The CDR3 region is CSARAGRGLGYTF. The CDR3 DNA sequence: TGCAGTGCTAGAGCTGGCAGGGGGTTAGGCTACACCTTC.

The CDR3 protein is CSASEGGAQFEAFF. CDR3 coding DNA: TGCAGTGCCTCTGAGGGGGGCGCCCAATTTGAAGCTTTCTTT. The V call is TRBV20-1, the J call TRBJ1-1, with D possibly matching TRBD1 (6 bases). CDR3 size: 14 residues. The germline V and J ends were trimmed by 6 bases and 7 bases, with 21 bases remaining between them. CDR1 is DFQATT, CDR2 SNEGSKA, per germline (reference sequence).

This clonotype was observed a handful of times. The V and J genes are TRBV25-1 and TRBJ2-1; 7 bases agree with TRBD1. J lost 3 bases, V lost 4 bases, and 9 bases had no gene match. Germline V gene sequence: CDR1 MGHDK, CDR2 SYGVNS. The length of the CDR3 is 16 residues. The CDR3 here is CASSGPRDRIYNEQFF. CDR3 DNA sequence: TGTGCCAGCAGTGGACCCCGGGACAGAATCTACAATGAGCAGTTCTTC.

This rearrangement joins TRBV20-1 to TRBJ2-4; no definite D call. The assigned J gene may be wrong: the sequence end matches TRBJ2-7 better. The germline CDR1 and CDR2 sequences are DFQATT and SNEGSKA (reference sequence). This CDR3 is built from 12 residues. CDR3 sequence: CSAIAPLYEQYF. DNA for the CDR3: TGCAGTGCCATTGCCCCCCTCTACGAGCAGTACTTC.

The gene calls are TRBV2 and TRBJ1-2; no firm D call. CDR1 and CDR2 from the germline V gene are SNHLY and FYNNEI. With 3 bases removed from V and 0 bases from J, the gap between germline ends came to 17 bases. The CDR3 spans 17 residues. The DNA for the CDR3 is TGTGCCAGCAGTGACAGGTCGCAGTCCATTACTAACTATGGCTACACCTTC. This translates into CASSDRSQSITNYGYTF.

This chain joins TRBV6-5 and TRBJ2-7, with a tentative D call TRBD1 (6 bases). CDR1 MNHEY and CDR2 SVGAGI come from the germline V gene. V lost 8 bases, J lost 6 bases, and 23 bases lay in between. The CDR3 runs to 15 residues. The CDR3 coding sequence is TGTGCCAGCCGCCTTAATGGGGGCGCAACCTCCGAGCAGTACTTC. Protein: CASRLNGGATSEQYF.

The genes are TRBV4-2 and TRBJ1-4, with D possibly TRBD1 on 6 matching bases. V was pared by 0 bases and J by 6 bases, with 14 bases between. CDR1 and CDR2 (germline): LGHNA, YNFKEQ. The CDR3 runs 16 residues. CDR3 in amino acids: CASSQDLRGRDEKLFF. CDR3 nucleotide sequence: TGTGCCAGCAGCCAAGATCTCAGGGGAAGGGATGAAAAACTGTTTTTT.

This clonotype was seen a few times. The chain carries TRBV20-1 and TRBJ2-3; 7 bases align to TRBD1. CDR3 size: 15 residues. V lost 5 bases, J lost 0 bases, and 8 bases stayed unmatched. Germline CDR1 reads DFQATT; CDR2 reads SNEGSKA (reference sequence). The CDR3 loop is CSAEGASLSTDTQYF. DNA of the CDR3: TGCAGTGCTGAGGGGGCTAGCCTTAGCACAGATACGCAGTATTTT.

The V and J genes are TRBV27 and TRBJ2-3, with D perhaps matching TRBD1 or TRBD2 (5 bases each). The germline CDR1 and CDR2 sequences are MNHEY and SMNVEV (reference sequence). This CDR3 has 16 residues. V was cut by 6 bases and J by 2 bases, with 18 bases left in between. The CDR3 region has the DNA TGTGCCAGCAGGACCAGAAGATCCGGGACCACAGATACGCAGTATTTT. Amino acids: CASRTRRSGTTDTQYF.

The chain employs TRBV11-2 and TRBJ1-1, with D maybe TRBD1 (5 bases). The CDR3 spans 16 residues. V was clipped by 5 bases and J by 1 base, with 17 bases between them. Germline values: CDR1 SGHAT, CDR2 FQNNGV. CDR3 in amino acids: CASSPRQKAWNTEAFF. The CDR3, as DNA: TGTGCCAGCAGCCCACGACAGAAAGCATGGAACACTGAAGCTTTCTTT.

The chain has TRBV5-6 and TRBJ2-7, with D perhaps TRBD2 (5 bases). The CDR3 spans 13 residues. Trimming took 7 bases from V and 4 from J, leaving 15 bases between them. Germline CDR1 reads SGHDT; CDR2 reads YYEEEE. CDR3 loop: CASEGRTPYEQYF. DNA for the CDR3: TGTGCCAGCGAGGGCCGTACTCCATACGAGCAGTACTTC.

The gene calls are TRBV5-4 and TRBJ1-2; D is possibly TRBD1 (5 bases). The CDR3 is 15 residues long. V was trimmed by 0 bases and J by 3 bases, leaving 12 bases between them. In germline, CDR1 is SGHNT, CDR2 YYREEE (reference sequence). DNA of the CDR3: TGTGCCAGCAGCTTGGGACAGCGGGGGGACTATGGCTACACCTTC. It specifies CASSLGQRGDYGYTF.

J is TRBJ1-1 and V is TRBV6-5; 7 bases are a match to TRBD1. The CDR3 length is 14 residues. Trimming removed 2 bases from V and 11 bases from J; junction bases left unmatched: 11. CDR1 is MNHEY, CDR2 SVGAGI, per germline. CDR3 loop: CASSYPDRVHRAFF. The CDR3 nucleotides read TGTGCCAGCAGTTACCCCGACAGGGTACACAGGGCTTTCTTT.